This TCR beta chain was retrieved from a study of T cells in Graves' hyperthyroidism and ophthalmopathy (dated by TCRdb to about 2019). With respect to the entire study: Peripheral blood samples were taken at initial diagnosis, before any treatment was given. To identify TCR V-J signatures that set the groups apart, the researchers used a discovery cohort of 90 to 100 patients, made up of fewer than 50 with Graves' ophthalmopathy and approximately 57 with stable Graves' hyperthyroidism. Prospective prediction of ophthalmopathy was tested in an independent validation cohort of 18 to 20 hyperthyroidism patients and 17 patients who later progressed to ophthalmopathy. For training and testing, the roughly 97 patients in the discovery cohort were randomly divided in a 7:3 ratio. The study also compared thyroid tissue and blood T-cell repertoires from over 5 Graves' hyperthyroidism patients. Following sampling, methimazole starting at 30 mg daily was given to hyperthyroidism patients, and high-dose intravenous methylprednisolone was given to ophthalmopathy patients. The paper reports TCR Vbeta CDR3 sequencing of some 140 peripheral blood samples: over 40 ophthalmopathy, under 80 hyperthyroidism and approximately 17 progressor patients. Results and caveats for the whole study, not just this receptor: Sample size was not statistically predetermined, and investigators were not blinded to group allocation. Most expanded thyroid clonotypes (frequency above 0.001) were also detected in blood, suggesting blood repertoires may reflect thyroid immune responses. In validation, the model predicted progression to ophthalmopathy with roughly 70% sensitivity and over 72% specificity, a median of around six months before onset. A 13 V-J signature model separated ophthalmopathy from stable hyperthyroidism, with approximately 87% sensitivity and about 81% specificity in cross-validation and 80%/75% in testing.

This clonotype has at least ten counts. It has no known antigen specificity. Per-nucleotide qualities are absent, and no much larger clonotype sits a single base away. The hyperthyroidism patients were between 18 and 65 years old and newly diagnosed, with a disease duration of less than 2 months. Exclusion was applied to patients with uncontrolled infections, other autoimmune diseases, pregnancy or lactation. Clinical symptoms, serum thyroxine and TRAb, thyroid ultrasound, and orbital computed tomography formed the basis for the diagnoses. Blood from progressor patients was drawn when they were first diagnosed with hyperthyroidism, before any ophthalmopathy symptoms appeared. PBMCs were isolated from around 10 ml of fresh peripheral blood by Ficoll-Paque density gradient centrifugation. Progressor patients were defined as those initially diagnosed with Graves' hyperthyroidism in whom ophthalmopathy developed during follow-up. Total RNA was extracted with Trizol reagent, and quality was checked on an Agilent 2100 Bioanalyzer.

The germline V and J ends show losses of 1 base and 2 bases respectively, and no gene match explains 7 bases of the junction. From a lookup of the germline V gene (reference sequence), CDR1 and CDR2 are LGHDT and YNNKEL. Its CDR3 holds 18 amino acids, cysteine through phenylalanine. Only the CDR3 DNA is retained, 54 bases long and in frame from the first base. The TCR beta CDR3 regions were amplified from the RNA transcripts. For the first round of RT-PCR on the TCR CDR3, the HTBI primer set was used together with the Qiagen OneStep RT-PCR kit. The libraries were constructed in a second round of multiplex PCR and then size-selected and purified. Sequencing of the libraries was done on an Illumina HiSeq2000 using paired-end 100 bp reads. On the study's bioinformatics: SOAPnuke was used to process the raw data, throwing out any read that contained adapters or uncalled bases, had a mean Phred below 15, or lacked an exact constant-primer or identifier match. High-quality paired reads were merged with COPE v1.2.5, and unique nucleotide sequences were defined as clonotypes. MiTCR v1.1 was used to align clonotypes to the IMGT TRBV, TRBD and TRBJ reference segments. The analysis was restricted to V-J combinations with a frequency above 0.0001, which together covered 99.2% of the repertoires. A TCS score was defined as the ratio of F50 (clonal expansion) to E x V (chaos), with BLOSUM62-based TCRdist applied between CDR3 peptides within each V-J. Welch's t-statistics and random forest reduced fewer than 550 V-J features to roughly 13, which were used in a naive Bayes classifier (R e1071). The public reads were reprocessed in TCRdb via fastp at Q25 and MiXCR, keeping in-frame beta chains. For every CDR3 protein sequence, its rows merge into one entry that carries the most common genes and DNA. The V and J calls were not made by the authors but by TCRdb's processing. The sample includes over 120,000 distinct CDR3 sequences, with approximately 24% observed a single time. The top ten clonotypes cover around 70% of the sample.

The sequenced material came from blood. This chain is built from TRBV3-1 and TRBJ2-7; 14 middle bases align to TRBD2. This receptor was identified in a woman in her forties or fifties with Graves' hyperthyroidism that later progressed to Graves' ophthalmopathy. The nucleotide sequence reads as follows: TGTGCCAGCAGCCAAGGTTCCGGGACTAGCGGGAGCCCCTACGAGCAGTACTTC. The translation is CASSQGSGTSGSPYEQYF.